These T cell receptor beta chains were read from a single sample in a study of cytomegalovirus exposure and HLA in healthy donors. Sequenced by immunoSEQ multiplex PCR; TCRdb stores in-frame clones only, minus some. The data hold 75,000 to 90,000 clones, with about 81% observed a single time. The sequenced sample was PBMCs. The origin of the receptors is a man in his 60s in good health and CMV-seronegative. Both conserved end residues are trimmed from each CDR3.

>TRBJ2-7|TRBV2
ATQTSFEQY
>TRBJ1-6|TRBV27
ASRTGPPGPLH
>TRBJ1-1|TRBV6-5
ASSLGQGPMNTEAF
>TRBJ2-1|TRBV19
ASSGGGGTSSYNEQF
>TRBJ2-7|TRBV10-2
ASRDSSYEQY
>TRBJ1-6|TRBV6-5
ASSYVLQFPGPLH
>TRBJ1-1|TRBV6-5
ASSYSKEKNTEAF
>TRBJ1-4|TRBV29-1
SVVGQNEKLF
>TRBJ1-2|TRBV27
ASRKSGTDYGYT
>TRBJ1-2|TRBV6-6
ASTPGGTAGYGYT
>TRBJ2-7|TRBV7-9
ASSFYLTGLWDEQY
>TRBJ2-5|TRBV5-4
ASSFGGVRQETQY
>TRBJ2-7|TRBV5-1
ASSPGQGRSYEQY
>TRBJ1-6|TRBV7-9
SSSPPGYSALNSPLH
>TRBJ2-7|TRBV2
ASSLGEGQFYEQY
>TRBJ2-4|TRBV19
ASTQRGEGKNIQY
>TRBJ1-1|TRBV5-1
ASSFREGTEAF
>TRBJ2-7|TRBV7-9
ASSLEAYEQY
>TRBJ2-5|TRBV5-6
ASSLGGGQETQY
>TRBJ1-1|TRBV10-3
AIGSTWGDFSEAF
>TRBJ2-3|TRBV7-3
ASSLGASGGPTDTQY
>TRBJ1-3|TRBV7-9
ASSSRGSGNTIY
>TRBJ1-4|TRBV30
AWAGVGEKLF
>TRBJ2-1|TRBV10-2
ASTLSGGAGNEQF
>TRBJ1-2|TRBV9
ASSVTGDGGYT
>TRBJ1-1|TRBV5-1
ASSWMDPAGTEAF
>TRBJ1-5|TRBV6-5
ASRRGTALNQPQH
>TRBJ2-7|TRBV2
ASRDPTGSYEQY
>TRBJ2-3|TRBV13
ASSPPGAAPQTPTDTQY
>TRBJ1-6|TRBV5-4
ASSLGPGGERPLH
>TRBJ1-2|TRBV5-1
ASSWDNPSYGYT
>TRBJ1-6|TRBV6-1
ASRPGAVYNSPLH
>TRBJ2-3|TRBV18
ASSPTISDTQY
>TRBJ1-5|TRBV30
AWSNRADQPQH
>TRBJ1-5|TRBV6-5
ASSPYQGSNQPQH
>TRBJ1-3|TRBV30
AWSQGPPRNTIY
>TRBJ1-1|TRBV9
ASSRAEGNTEAF
>TRBJ2-1|TRBV5-1
ASSSGQGKGEQF
>TRBJ2-3|TRBV4-1
ASSQTLRGGHTDTQY
>TRBJ2-1|TRBV6-5
ASSYANNEQF
>TRBJ2-5|TRBV6-5
ASSYGTLRETQY
>TRBJ1-1|TRBV7-6
ASSLDLEGLNTEAF
>TRBJ2-5|TRBV14
ASSQTLGADQETQY
>TRBJ1-6|TRBV5-1
ASSWGTGKNSPLH
>TRBJ2-7|TRBV4-1
ASSHGDRATYEQY
>TRBJ2-3|TRBV5-8
ASSLRRGQGDTQY
>TRBJ1-1|TRBV11-2
ASSFPGFGTEAF
>TRBJ1-2|TRBV30
AWSDRGPYYGYT